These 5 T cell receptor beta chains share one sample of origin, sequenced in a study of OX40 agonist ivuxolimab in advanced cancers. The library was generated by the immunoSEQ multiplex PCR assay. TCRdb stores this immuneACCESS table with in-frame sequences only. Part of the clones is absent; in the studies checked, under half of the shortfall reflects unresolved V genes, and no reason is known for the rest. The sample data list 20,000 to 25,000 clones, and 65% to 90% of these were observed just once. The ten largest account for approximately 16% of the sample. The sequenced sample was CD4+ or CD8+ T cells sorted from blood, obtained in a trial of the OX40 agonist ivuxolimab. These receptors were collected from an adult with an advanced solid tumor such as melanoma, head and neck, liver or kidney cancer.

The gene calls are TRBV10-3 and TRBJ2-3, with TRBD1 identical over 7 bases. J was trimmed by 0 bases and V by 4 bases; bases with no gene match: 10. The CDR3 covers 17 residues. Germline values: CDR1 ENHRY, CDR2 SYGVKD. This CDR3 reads CAISGPEARGSTDTQYF. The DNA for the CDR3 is TGTGCCATCAGTGGCCCTGAAGCCAGGGGGAGCACAGATACGCAGTATTTT.

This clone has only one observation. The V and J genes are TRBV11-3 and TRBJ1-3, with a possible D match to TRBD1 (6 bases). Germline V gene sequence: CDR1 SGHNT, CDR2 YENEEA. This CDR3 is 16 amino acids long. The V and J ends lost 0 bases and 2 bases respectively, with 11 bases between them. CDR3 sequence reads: CASSLDGGEPGNTIYF. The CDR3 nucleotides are TGTGCCAGCAGCTTAGACGGGGGCGAACCTGGAAACACCATATATTTT.

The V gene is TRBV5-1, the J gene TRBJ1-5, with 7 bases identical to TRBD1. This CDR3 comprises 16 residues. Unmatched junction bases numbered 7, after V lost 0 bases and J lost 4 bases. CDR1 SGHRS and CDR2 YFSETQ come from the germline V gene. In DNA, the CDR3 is TGCGCCAGCAGCTTGGGGGCAGGGGGGGCAAATCAGCCCCAGCATTTT. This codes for CASSLGAGGANQPQHF.

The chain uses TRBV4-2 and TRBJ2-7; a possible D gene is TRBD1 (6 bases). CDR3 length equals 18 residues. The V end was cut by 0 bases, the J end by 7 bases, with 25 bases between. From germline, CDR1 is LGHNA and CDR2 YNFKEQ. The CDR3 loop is CASSQDHLGNRADFEQYF. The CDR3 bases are TGTGCCAGCAGCCAAGATCATTTGGGAAACAGGGCCGATTTTGAGCAGTACTTC.

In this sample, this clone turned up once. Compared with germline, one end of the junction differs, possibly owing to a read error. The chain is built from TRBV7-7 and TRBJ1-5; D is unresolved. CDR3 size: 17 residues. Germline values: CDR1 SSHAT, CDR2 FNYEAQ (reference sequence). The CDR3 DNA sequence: TGTGCTAGCAGCCACCGGTTACCTAATCCAAGCAATCAGCCCCAGCATTTT. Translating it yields CASSHRLPNPSNQPQHF.